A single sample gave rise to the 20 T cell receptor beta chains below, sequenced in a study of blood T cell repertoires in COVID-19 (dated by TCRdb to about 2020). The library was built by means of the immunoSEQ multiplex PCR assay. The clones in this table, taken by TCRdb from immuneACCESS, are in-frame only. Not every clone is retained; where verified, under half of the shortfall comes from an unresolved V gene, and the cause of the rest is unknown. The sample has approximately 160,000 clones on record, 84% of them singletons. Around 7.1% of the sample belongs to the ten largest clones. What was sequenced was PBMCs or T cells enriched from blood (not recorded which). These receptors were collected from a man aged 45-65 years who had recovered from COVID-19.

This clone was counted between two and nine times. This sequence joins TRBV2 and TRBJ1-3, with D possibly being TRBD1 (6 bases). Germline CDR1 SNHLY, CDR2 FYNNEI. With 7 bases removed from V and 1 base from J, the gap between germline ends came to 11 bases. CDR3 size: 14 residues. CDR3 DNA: TGTGCCAGCACTGTGGGGACATCTGGAAACACCATATATTTT. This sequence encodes CASTVGTSGNTIYF.

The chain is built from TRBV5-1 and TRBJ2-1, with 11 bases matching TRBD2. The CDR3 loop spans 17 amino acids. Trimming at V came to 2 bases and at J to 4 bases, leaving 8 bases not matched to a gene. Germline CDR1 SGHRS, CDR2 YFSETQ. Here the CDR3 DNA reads TGCGCCAGCAGCTTTCTGCCTAGCGGGGGGACATACAATGAGCAGTTCTTC. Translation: CASSFLPSGGTYNEQFF.

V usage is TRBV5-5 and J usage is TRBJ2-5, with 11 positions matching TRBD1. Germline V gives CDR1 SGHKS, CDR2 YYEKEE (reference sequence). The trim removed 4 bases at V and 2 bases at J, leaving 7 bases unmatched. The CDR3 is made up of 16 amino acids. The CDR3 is CASSLADRGHQETQYF. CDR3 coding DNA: TGTGCCAGCAGCCTAGCGGACAGGGGGCATCAAGAGACCCAGTACTTC.

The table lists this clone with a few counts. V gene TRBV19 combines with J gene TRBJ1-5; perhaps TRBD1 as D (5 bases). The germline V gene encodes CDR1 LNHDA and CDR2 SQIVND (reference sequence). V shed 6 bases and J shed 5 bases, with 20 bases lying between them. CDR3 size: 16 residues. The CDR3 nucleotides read TGTGCCAGTAGCAGCCTGATTGGGGGGGGAGATCAGCCCCAGCATTTT. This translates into CASSSLIGGGDQPQHF.

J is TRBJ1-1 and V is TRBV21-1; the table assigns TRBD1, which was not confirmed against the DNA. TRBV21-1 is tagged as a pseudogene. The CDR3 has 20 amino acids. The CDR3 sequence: CASSDLTGGTYNTKTSEAFF. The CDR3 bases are TGTGCCAGCAGCGACCTGACAGGGGGAACTTACAATACCAAGACCTCTGAAGCTTTCTTT.

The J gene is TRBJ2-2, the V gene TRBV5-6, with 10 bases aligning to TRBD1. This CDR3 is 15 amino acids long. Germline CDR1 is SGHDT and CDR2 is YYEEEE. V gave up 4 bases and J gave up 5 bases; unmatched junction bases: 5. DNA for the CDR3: TGTGCCAGCAGCCTACCGGGACAGGGGACCGGGGAGCTGTTTTTT. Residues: CASSLPGQGTGELFF.

As DNA, the CDR3 is TGTGCCAGCAGCGAGGGCTACGGGACTAGCGTGGATACGCAGTATTTT. Protein product: CASSEGYGTSVDTQYF. J is TRBJ2-3 and V is TRBV9; 10 bases are a match to TRBD2. This CDR3 region has 16 residues. The V gene's germline CDR1 is SGDLS and CDR2 YYNGEE. Losses at the gene ends were 3 bases for V and 6 bases for J; bases not matched to a gene: 10.

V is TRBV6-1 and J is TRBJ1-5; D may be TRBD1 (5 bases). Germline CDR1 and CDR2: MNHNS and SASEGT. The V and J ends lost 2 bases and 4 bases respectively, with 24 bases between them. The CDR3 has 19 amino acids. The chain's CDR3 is CASSEFSGGGKGWNQPQHF. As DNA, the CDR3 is TGTGCCAGCAGTGAATTTTCCGGGGGTGGGAAGGGGTGGAATCAGCCCCAGCATTTT.

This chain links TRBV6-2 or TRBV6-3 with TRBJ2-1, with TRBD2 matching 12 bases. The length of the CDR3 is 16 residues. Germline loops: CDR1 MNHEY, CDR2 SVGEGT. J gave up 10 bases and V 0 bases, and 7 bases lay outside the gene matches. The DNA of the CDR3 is TGTGCCAGCAGTTACTCGTCTCTAGCGGGGGGGTTCGAGCAGTTCTTC. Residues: CASSYSSLAGGFEQFF.

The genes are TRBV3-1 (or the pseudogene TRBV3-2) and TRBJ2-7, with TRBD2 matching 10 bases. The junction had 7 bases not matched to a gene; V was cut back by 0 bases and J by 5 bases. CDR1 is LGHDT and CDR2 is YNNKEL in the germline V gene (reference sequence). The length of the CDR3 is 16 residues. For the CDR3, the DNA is TGTGCCAGCAGCCAAGAAAGGCTAGCGGGGGAGAACGAGCAGTACTTC. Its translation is CASSQERLAGENEQYF.

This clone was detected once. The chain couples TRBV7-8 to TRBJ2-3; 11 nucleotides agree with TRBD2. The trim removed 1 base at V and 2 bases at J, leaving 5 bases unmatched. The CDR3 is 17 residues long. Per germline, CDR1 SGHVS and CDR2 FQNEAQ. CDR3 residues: CASSLVASGGTTDTQYF. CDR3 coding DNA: TGTGCCAGCAGCTTAGTCGCTAGCGGGGGGACCACAGATACGCAGTATTTT.

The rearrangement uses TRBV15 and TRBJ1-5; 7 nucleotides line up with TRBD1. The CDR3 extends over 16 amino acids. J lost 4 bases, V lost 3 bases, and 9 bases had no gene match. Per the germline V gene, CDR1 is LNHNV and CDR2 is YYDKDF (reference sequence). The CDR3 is CATSRGDSGGNQPQHF. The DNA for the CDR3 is TGTGCCACCAGCAGGGGGGACAGCGGGGGAAATCAGCCCCAGCATTTT.

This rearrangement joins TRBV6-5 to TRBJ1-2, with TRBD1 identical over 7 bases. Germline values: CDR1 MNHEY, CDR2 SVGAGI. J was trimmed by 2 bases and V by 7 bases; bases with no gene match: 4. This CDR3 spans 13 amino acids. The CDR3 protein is CASMVGQNYGYTF. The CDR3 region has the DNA TGTGCCAGCATGGTGGGACAGAACTATGGCTACACCTTC.

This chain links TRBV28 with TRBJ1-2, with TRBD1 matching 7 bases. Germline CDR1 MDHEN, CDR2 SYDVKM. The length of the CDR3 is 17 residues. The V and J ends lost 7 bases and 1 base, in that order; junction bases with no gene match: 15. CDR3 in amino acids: CASIPGDSLGINYGYTF. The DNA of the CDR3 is TGTGCCAGCATCCCCGGGGACAGTTTAGGAATTAACTATGGCTACACCTTC.

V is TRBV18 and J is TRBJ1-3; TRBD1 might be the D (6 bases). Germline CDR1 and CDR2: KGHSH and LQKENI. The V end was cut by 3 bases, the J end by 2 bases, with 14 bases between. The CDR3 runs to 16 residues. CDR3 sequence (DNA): TGTGCCAGCTCACCCTCGCGACAGGTCCCTGGAAACACCATATATTTT. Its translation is CASSPSRQVPGNTIYF.

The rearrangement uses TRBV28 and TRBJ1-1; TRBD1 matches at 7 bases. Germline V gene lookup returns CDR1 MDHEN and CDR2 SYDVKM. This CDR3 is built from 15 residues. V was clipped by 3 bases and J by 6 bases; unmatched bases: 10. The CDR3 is CASSFQGVVVSEAFF. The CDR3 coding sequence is TGTGCCAGCAGTTTCCAGGGGGTGGTAGTCTCTGAAGCTTTCTTT.

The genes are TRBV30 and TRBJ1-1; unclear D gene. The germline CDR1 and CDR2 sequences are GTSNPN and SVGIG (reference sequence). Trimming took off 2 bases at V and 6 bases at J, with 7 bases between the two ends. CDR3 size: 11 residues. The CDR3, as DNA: TGTGCCTGGAGTAGAGTCTCTGAAGCTTTCTTT. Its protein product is CAWSRVSEAFF.

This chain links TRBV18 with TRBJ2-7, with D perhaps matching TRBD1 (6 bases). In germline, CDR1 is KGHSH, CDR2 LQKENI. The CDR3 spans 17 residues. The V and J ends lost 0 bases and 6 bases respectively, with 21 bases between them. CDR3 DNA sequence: TGTGCCAGCTCACCACCCCCTTTCTCAACCGGGACAACCGAGCAGTACTTC. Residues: CASSPPPFSTGTTEQYF.

This CDR3 reads CASSLSGLNTEAFF. CDR3 bases: TGTGCCAGCAGCTTATCAGGGTTGAACACTGAAGCTTTCTTT. The chain uses TRBV7-2 and TRBJ1-1; D possibly corresponds to TRBD1 (5 bases). Trimming cost V 2 bases and J 0 bases, with 7 bases left between them. Germline loops: CDR1 SGHTA, CDR2 FQGNSA. CDR3 length: 14 amino acids.

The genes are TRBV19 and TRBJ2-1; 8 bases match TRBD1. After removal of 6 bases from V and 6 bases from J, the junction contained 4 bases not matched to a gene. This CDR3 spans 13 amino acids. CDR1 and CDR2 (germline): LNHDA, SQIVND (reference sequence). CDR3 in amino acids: CASSGQGGNEQFF. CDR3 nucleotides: TGTGCCAGTAGCGGACAGGGCGGCAATGAGCAGTTCTTC.